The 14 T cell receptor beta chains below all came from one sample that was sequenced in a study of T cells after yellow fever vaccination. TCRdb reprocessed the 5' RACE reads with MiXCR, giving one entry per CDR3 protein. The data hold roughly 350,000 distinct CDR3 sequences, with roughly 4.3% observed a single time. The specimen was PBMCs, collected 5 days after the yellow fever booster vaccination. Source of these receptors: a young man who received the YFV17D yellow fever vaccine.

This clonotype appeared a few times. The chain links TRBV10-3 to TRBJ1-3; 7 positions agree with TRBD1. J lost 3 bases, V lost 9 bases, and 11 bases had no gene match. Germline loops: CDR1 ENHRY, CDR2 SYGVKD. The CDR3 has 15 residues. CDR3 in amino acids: CAIYNDRELGNTIYF. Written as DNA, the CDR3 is TGTGCCATATATAACGACAGGGAACTTGGAAACACCATATATTTT.

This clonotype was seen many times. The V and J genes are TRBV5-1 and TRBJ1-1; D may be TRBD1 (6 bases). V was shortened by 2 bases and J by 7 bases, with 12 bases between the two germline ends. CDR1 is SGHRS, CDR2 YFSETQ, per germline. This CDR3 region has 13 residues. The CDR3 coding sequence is TGCGCCAGCAGCTTTGGGGGCCCCAATGAAGCTTTCTTT. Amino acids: CASSFGGPNEAFF.

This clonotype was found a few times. CDR3 region: CASSPQGRGYNSPLHF. CDR3 in DNA: TGTGCCAGCAGCCCCCAGGGCAGGGGGTATAATTCACCCCTCCACTTT. This sequence joins TRBV7-6 and TRBJ1-6; 7 bases agree with TRBD1. Germline V gene lookup returns CDR1 SGHVS and CDR2 FNYEAQ. Trimming took 5 bases from V and 4 from J; bases not matched to a gene: 8. The length of the CDR3 is 16 residues.

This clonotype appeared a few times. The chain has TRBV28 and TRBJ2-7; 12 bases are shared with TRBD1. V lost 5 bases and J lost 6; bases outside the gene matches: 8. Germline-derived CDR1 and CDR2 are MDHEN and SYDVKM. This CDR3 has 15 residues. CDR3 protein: CASSTPGQGAREQYV. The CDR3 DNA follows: TGTGCCAGCAGTACGCCGGGACAGGGGGCTCGCGAGCAGTACGTC.

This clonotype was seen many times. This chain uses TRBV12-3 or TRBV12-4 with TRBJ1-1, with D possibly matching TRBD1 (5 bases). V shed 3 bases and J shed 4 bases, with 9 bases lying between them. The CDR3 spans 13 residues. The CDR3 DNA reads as TGTGCCAGCAGTTTCTGGGGCGCCACTGAAGCTTTCTTT. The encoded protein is CASSFWGATEAFF.

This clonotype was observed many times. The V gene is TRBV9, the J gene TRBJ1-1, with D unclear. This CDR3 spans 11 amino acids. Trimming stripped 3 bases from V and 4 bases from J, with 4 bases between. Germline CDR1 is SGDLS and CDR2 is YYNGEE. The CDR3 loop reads CASSATTEAFF. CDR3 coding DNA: TGTGCCAGCAGCGCTACCACTGAAGCTTTCTTT.

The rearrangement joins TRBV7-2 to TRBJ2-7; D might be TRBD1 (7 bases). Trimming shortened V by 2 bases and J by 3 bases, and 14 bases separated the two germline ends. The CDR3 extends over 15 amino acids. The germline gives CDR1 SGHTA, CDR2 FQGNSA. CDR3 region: CASSLRQGGIYEQYF. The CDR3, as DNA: TGTGCCAGCAGCTTACGGCAGGGGGGCATCTACGAGCAGTACTTC.

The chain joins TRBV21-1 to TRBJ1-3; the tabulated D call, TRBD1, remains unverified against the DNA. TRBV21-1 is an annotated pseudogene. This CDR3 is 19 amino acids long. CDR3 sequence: CASAATGRGEWQGEDTIYF. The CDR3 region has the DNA TGTGCCAGTGCAGCAACAGGCAGGGGCGAGTGGCAGGGCGAGGACACCATATATTTT.

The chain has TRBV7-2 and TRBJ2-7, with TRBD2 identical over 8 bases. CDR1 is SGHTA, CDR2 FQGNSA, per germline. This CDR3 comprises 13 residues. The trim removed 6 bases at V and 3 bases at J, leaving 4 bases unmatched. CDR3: CASRPAGVYEQYF. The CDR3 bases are TGTGCCAGCAGGCCAGCGGGGGTCTACGAGCAGTACTTC. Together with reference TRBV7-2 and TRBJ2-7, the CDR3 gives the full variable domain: GAGVSQSPSNKVTEKGKDVELRCDPISGHTALYWYRQSLGQGLEFLIYFQGNSAPDKSGLPSDRFSAERTGGSVSTLTIQRTQQEDSAVYLCASRPAGVYEQYFGPGTRLTVT.

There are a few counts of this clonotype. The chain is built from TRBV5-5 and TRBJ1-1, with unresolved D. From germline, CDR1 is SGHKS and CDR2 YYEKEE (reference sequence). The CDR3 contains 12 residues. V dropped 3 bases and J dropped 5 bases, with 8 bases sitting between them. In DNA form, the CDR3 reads TGTGCCAGCAGCTCCGATAGGACTGAAGCTTTCTTT. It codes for CASSSDRTEAFF.

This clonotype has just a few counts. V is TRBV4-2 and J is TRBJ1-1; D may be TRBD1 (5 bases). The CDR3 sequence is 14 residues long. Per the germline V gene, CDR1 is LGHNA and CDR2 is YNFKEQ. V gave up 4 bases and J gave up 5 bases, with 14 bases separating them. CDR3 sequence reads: CASSLSEGRTEAFF. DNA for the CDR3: TGTGCCAGCAGCCTCAGCGAGGGACGAACTGAAGCTTTCTTT.

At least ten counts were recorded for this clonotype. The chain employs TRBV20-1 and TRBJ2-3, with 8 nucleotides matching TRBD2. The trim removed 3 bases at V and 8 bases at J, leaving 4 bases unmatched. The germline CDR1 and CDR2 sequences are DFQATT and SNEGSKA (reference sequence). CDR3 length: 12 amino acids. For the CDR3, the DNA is TGCAGTGCTAGCGGGGGGGACCCTACGCAGTATTTT. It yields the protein CSASGGDPTQYF.

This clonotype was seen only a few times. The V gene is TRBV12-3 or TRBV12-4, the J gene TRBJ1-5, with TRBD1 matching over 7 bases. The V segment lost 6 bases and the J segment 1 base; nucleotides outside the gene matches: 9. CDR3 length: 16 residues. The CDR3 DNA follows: TGTGCCAGCAGATCGTCACAGGGGTTCAGCAATCAGCCCCAGCATTTT. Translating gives CASRSSQGFSNQPQHF.

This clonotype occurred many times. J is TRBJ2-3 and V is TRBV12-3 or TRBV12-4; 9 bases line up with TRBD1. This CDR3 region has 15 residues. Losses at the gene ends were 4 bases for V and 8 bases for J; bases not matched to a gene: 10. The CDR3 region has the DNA TGTGCCAGCAGTTCTCGGGACAGGGAAAAGCGTACGCAGTATTTT. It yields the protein CASSSRDREKRTQYF.